These T cell receptor beta chains were read from a single sample in a study of blood T cells in healthy people across ages. TCRdb analysed the 5' RACE reads with MiXCR anew, one entry per CDR3 protein. Found here are 1,800,000 or so distinct CDR3 sequences, more than 35% of them singletons; the top ten hold around 23%. Sequencing input: blood. These receptors originate from a human donor in good health. Each CDR3 is given with its conserved first and last residue. A D gene is named only where the DNA matches it firmly. Expanded clones get a size class; other rows say once, few or many, or leave the size out.

D,size,J,V,DNA,CDR3
-,-,TRBJ1-2,TRBV28,TGTGCCAGCAGCCCCATGCCTCGGGACTATGGCTACACCTTC,CASSPMPRDYGYTF
-,-,TRBJ2-2,TRBV20-1,TGCAGTGCTAGAGAGCCAGCCTTCACCGGGGAGCTGTTTTTT,CSAREPAFTGELFF
-,few,TRBJ2-3,TRBV6-2/TRBV6-3,TGTGCCAGCAGTTACTTAGGAGGGGTCACAGATACGCAGTATTTT,CASSYLGGVTDTQYF
-,-,TRBJ2-1,TRBV29-1,TGCAGCGTTGTTTTCTTTGAGCAGTTCTTC,CSVVFFEQFF
-,few,TRBJ2-1,TRBV20-1,TGCAGTGCTAGGCCGACAGGCCAAGAGACCCAGTTCTTC,CSARPTGQETQFF
-,-,TRBJ1-4,TRBV6-1,TGTGCCAGCATGACGGACGGTGAAAAACTGTTTTTT,CASMTDGEKLFF
-,few,TRBJ1-2,TRBV7-9,TGTGCCAGCAGGGCTGGCCTGGGGGTTGGCTACACCTTC,CASRAGLGVGYTF
-,-,TRBJ2-7,TRBV6-2/TRBV6-3,TGTGCCAGCAGTTACACGATGCTTCCCGGCTACTCCTACGAGCAGTACTTC,CASSYTMLPGYSYEQYF
-,-,TRBJ2-2,TRBV5-1,TGCGCCAGCAGAGGTTCCGGAGGGCTGCCCGGGGAGCTGTTTTTT,CASRGSGGLPGELFF
-,-,TRBJ1-2,TRBV29-1,TGCTCCATAGTGGGGGGATTCTATGGCTACACCTTC,CSIVGGFYGYTF
-,-,TRBJ1-2,TRBV7-9,TGTGCCAGCAGCACCCTCCGGGAGGGATTAGGGTTTGGCTACACCTTC,CASSTLREGLGFGYTF
-,-,TRBJ1-6,TRBV6-1,TGTGCCACCTACGGGACAAGTGGGGGCTATAATTCACCCCTCCACTTT,CATYGTSGGYNSPLHF
TRBD2,few,TRBJ2-7,TRBV29-1,TGCAGCGTTATCCCGTTTAGACTAGCGGGGACCGAGCAGTACTTC,CSVIPFRLAGTEQYF
-,many,TRBJ2-1,TRBV9,TGTGCCAGCAGCGTGACAGGCAATGAGCAGTTCTTC,CASSVTGNEQFF
-,many,TRBJ2-3,TRBV5-1,TGCGCCAGCAGCTTGGCATCTTGGAGCACAGATACGCAGTATTTT,CASSLASWSTDTQYF
TRBD1,few,TRBJ1-5,TRBV7-2,TGTGCCAGCAGCTTAGTGCAGGGGGGGCATCAGCCCCAGCATTTT,CASSLVQGGHQPQHF
-,-,TRBJ2-7,TRBV7-9,TGTGCCAGCAGCTTATCAGGGCTCATCTCCTACGAGCAGTACTTC,CASSLSGLISYEQYF
TRBD1,few,TRBJ1-1,TRBV12-3/TRBV12-4,TGTGCCAGCGGACAGGTCGGGCGCGGGGGTGAAGCTTTCTTT,CASGQVGRGGEAFF
TRBD1,many,TRBJ2-4,TRBV7-2,TGTGCCAGCAGCCGAACAGGGGATGACAAAAACATTCAGTACTTC,CASSRTGDDKNIQYF
TRBD1,-,TRBJ2-1,TRBV14,TGTGCCAGCAGCGCGAAGGGGGCGAGGAATGAGCAGTTCTTC,CASSAKGARNEQFF
-,once,TRBJ2-3,TRBV7-9,TGTGCCAGCAGCTTAGGTGATCGACAGTTGGGAGATACGCAGTATTTT,CASSLGDRQLGDTQYF
-,-,TRBJ1-2,TRBV10-3,TGTGCCATCAGGCCGCCGGAAGACCCCTATGGCTACACCTTC,CAIRPPEDPYGYTF
-,-,TRBJ2-1,TRBV4-1,TGCGCCAGCAGCCAGCGCGGACTGCCGAGCTCCTACAATGAGCAGTTCTTC,CASSQRGLPSSYNEQFF
TRBD1,-,TRBJ2-3,TRBV12-3/TRBV12-4,TGTGCCAGCATCTTGGGACAGGCTAGCACAGATACGCAGTATTTT,CASILGQASTDTQYF
TRBD1,-,TRBJ1-4,TRBV29-1,TGCAGCGTTGAAGATTTAGGACAGGGGAACGAAAAACTGTTTTTT,CSVEDLGQGNEKLFF
-,-,TRBJ2-7,TRBV7-8,TGTGCCAGCAGGGGTGACTCGTCACCAGCCTACGAGCAGTACTTC,CASRGDSSPAYEQYF
TRBD1,few,TRBJ1-1,TRBV5-1,TGCGCCAGCAGAACAGGGGCCGTATACACTGAAGCTTTCTTT,CASRTGAVYTEAFF
-,-,TRBJ2-5,TRBV7-2,TGTGCCAGCAGCTTAGATGCTAGCCAACAAGAGACCCAGTACTTC,CASSLDASQQETQYF
-,-,TRBJ2-1,TRBV6-5,TGTGCCAGCAGTTACTTCCAGACCTTATACAATGAGCAGTTCTTC,CASSYFQTLYNEQFF
TRBD1,-,TRBJ1-1,TRBV12-3/TRBV12-4,TGTGCCAGCAGTTTCTCCTTTCTAGACAGGGTCGGAAGTTTGACTGAAGCTTTCTTT,CASSFSFLDRVGSLTEAFF
-,few,TRBJ2-5,TRBV20-1,TGCAGTGCTAGAGAAGGCGGGGCCTTCCAAGAGACCCAGTACTTC,CSAREGGAFQETQYF
-,-,TRBJ1-5,TRBV5-1,TGCGCCAGCAGCTTGACGGGTTTAGGAAGTCAGCCCCAGCATTTT,CASSLTGLGSQPQHF
TRBD2,-,TRBJ2-1,TRBV9,TGTGCCAGCAGCACGACGGGACTAATATACAATGAGCAGTTCTTC,CASSTTGLIYNEQFF
TRBD2,few,TRBJ2-5,TRBV29-1,TGCAGCGTTGCTGCGGGGGGGACCCAGTACTTC,CSVAAGGTQYF
-,few,TRBJ2-3,TRBV7-2,TGTGCCAGCAGCTTAGTGCAGGGAGATACGCAGTATTTT,CASSLVQGDTQYF
TRBD1,few,TRBJ2-7,TRBV7-6,TGTGCCAGCAGCTTCTCGGCCCCAATCGGGACAGAGTCGTACGAGCAGTACTTC,CASSFSAPIGTESYEQYF
-,once,TRBJ1-2,TRBV9,TGTGCCAGCAGCTCAGGGACCGCCAGGGGATATGGCTACACCTTC,CASSSGTARGYGYTF
-,few,TRBJ2-7,TRBV20-1,TGCAGTGCTAGAGGCACAAGCCGTCACAATGAGCAGTACTTC,CSARGTSRHNEQYF
-,few,TRBJ1-2,TRBV2,TGTGCCAGTAACAGGGTCCTGGGCTATGGCTACACCTTC,CASNRVLGYGYTF
-,-,TRBJ1-1,TRBV12-3/TRBV12-4,TGTGCCATCCATACCTCAGAGAACACTGAAGCTTTCTTT,CAIHTSENTEAFF
-,-,TRBJ2-1,TRBV20-1,TGCAGTGCTAGAGAGACTCGAAGGAATGAGCAGTTCTTC,CSARETRRNEQFF
-,few,TRBJ1-5,TRBV14,TGTGCCAGCAGCCAAGGCCGGACTCAAAAGAGGCAGCCCCAGCATTTT,CASSQGRTQKRQPQHF
-,-,TRBJ2-2,TRBV7-8,TGTGCCAGCAGCTTCACAAGCGACGGGGAGCTGTTTTTT,CASSFTSDGELFF
-,-,TRBJ2-7,TRBV7-8,TGTGCCAGCAGCTCGACCGGTGGGACACCATGCGAGCAGTACTTC,CASSSTGGTPCEQYF
-,-,TRBJ2-6,TRBV5-8,TGTGCCAGCAGCTTGGCCGGAGGGACCTCTGGGGCCAACGTCCTGACTTTC,CASSLAGGTSGANVLTF
-,few,TRBJ2-6,TRBV4-1,TGCGCCAGCAGCCAAGAATGGGTAAGGAGCTCTGGGGCCAACGTCCTGACTTTC,CASSQEWVRSSGANVLTF
-,-,TRBJ1-2,TRBV20-1,TGCAGTGCTCGAGAGGACACGGACTATGGCTACACCTTC,CSAREDTDYGYTF
-,few,TRBJ1-2,TRBV3-1,TGTGCCAGCAGCCAATTTTCCGGCAACTATGGCTACACCTTC,CASSQFSGNYGYTF
-,-,TRBJ2-5,TRBV4-2,TGTGCCAGCAGCCAAGTCACGGGGGTAGAGACCCAGTACTTC,CASSQVTGVETQYF
-,-,TRBJ2-5,TRBV20-1,TGCGTACCTGGCGAATCAGGGGATCAGTACTTC,CVPGESGDQYF
TRBD2,many,TRBJ2-3,TRBV11-3,TGTGCCAGCAGCCTTAGCGGGGGGGAAGATACGCAGTATTTT,CASSLSGGEDTQYF
-,many,TRBJ1-2,TRBV6-5,TGTGCCAGCAGTCGACACCCAAACGGCTATGGCTACACCTTC,CASSRHPNGYGYTF